A selection of T cell receptor beta chains follows, all from one sample in a study of response to subunit inactivated influenza vaccine. TCRdb independently ran MiXCR on the RT-PCR reads; one entry per CDR3 protein. The sample yields about 540,000 distinct CDR3 sequences, approximately 22% seen once. The sample also formed part of further work on T cells expressing NK-cell markers.

The source material was CD4+ T cells sorted from PBMCs, sampled 11 to 12 days after vaccination. The receptors come from a man aged 50-60 years who received an inactivated influenza vaccine. CDR3s include the opening cysteine and the closing phenylalanine or tryptophan. Fields, in order: D gene, V gene, clone size, J gene, CDR3 DNA, CDR3 protein. D genes are given only for firm matches. Clone size is shown for a subset of rows, as once, few, many or a class of expanded clone.

d_gene: TRBD1
v_gene: TRBV4-1
abundance: few
j_gene: TRBJ1-1
CDR3nt: TGCGCCAGCAGCCACGGCAGGGGGAGGAACACTGAAGCTTTCTTT
CDR3aa: CASSHGRGRNTEAFF

d_gene: NA
v_gene: TRBV27
abundance: few
j_gene: TRBJ2-7
CDR3nt: TGTGCCAGCAGTCCCCGGAGAGCGGCCTACACCTACGAGCAGTACTTC
CDR3aa: CASSPRRAAYTYEQYF

d_gene: NA
v_gene: TRBV7-2
abundance: NA
j_gene: TRBJ2-5
CDR3nt: TGTGCCAGCAGCCACCGGGACTTAGTTGAGACCCAGTACTTC
CDR3aa: CASSHRDLVETQYF

d_gene: NA
v_gene: TRBV12-3/TRBV12-4
abundance: NA
j_gene: TRBJ2-7
CDR3nt: TGTGCCAGCAGTTTAGCGGACATCGGTTTGGAGCAGTACTTC
CDR3aa: CASSLADIGLEQYF

d_gene: NA
v_gene: TRBV5-1
abundance: few
j_gene: TRBJ1-2
CDR3nt: TGCGCCAGCCCCGCAGGACAGTCGTCGGATGGCTACACCTTC
CDR3aa: CASPAGQSSDGYTF

d_gene: NA
v_gene: TRBV28
abundance: few
j_gene: TRBJ1-2
CDR3nt: TGTGCCAGCAGTCCCCCAGGGGCATATGGCTACACCTTC
CDR3aa: CASSPPGAYGYTF

d_gene: NA
v_gene: TRBV6-1
abundance: few
j_gene: TRBJ1-1
CDR3nt: TGTGCCAGCAGTGCAGGGCAGAATGAAGCTTTCTTT
CDR3aa: CASSAGQNEAFF

d_gene: NA
v_gene: TRBV9
abundance: few
j_gene: TRBJ2-3
CDR3nt: TGTGCCAGCAGCGTAGTGGGGATTGGCACAGATACGCAGTATTTT
CDR3aa: CASSVVGIGTDTQYF

d_gene: TRBD1
v_gene: TRBV6-1
abundance: few
j_gene: TRBJ2-5
CDR3nt: TGTGCCAGCAGCCCCGGGACAGGGTTGGTAGTCCAGTACTTC
CDR3aa: CASSPGTGLVVQYF

d_gene: NA
v_gene: TRBV12-3/TRBV12-4
abundance: NA
j_gene: TRBJ1-2
CDR3nt: TGTGCCAGCACCAGGGACCGGAAAAACTATGGCTACACCTTC
CDR3aa: CASTRDRKNYGYTF

d_gene: NA
v_gene: TRBV28
abundance: NA
j_gene: TRBJ2-7
CDR3nt: TGTGCCAGCAGGCCTGGAGATTTTGGATACGAGCAGTACTTC
CDR3aa: CASRPGDFGYEQYF

d_gene: TRBD1
v_gene: TRBV7-9
abundance: few
j_gene: TRBJ1-6
CDR3nt: TGTGCCAGCAGCGGGACAGGATCTATTTCACCCCTCCACTTT
CDR3aa: CASSGTGSISPLHF

d_gene: TRBD2
v_gene: TRBV6-5
abundance: NA
j_gene: TRBJ2-3
CDR3nt: TGTGCCAGCAGTTACGCACGTAGCGGGAGGGCCAGAGATACGCAGTATTTT
CDR3aa: CASSYARSGRARDTQYF

d_gene: NA
v_gene: TRBV7-3
abundance: NA
j_gene: TRBJ2-3
CDR3nt: TGTGCCAGCAGCCCCATGGGGGGCGGGAGTATATATACGCAGTATTTT
CDR3aa: CASSPMGGGSIYTQYF

d_gene: NA
v_gene: TRBV7-2
abundance: NA
j_gene: TRBJ2-2
CDR3nt: TGTGCCAGCAGCGTTTACAGGGACACCGGGGAGCTGTTTTTT
CDR3aa: CASSVYRDTGELFF

d_gene: TRBD1
v_gene: TRBV12-3/TRBV12-4
abundance: NA
j_gene: TRBJ2-7
CDR3nt: TGTGCCAGCAGCAGGGACAGGGGGCATAATGAGCAGTACTTC
CDR3aa: CASSRDRGHNEQYF

d_gene: NA
v_gene: TRBV7-9
abundance: NA
j_gene: TRBJ2-5
CDR3nt: TGTGCCAGCAGCTTGGGGGGCGTCGGGACCCAGTACTTC
CDR3aa: CASSLGGVGTQYF

d_gene: NA
v_gene: TRBV10-3
abundance: few
j_gene: TRBJ1-2
CDR3nt: TGTGCCATCAATGTTAGCCCCGCTCCCTATGGCTACACCTTC
CDR3aa: CAINVSPAPYGYTF

d_gene: NA
v_gene: TRBV27
abundance: few
j_gene: TRBJ2-1
CDR3nt: TGTGCCAGCACCGCGACCATGGCTATGGGGGAGCAGTTCTTC
CDR3aa: CASTATMAMGEQFF

d_gene: NA
v_gene: TRBV5-1
abundance: NA
j_gene: TRBJ2-7
CDR3nt: TGCGCCAGCAGCACAAACCTTGGTTACGAGCAGTACTTC
CDR3aa: CASSTNLGYEQYF

d_gene: NA
v_gene: TRBV6-1
abundance: NA
j_gene: TRBJ2-7
CDR3nt: TGTGCCAGCAGTGAACAAGGGTCCTACGAGCAGTACTTC
CDR3aa: CASSEQGSYEQYF

d_gene: TRBD2
v_gene: TRBV29-1
abundance: many
j_gene: TRBJ2-1
CDR3nt: TGCACCTTTAGAGGGAGGGCATGGAATGAGCAGTTCTTC
CDR3aa: CTFRGRAWNEQFF

d_gene: NA
v_gene: TRBV5-6
abundance: few
j_gene: TRBJ2-1
CDR3nt: TGTGCCAGCAGCTTGCGTTCCAGGGGATACTACAATGAGCAGTTCTTC
CDR3aa: CASSLRSRGYYNEQFF

d_gene: NA
v_gene: TRBV6-5
abundance: few
j_gene: TRBJ1-5
CDR3nt: TGTGCCAGCAGTTACTCGGGCCCCTGGGGCAATCAGCCCCAGCATTTT
CDR3aa: CASSYSGPWGNQPQHF

d_gene: NA
v_gene: TRBV7-9
abundance: many
j_gene: TRBJ1-1
CDR3nt: TGTGCCAGCAGCTTTGGACATCTGAACACTGAAGCTTTCTTT
CDR3aa: CASSFGHLNTEAFF

d_gene: NA
v_gene: TRBV20-1
abundance: few
j_gene: TRBJ2-7
CDR3nt: TGCAGTGCTAGCGCCCTATTGGGTTTGGAGCAGTACTTC
CDR3aa: CSASALLGLEQYF

d_gene: NA
v_gene: TRBV27
abundance: NA
j_gene: TRBJ1-1
CDR3nt: TGTGCCAGCAGCCCCGGGACTCCGAACACTGAAGCTTTCTTT
CDR3aa: CASSPGTPNTEAFF

d_gene: NA
v_gene: TRBV20-1
abundance: few
j_gene: TRBJ2-1
CDR3nt: TGCAGTGCTAGCAGCGGAGCTCTCCACAATGAGCAGTTCTTC
CDR3aa: CSASSGALHNEQFF

d_gene: NA
v_gene: TRBV29-1
abundance: NA
j_gene: TRBJ2-1
CDR3nt: TGCAGCGTTGGGGAACTCGTCTACAATGAGCAGTTCTTC
CDR3aa: CSVGELVYNEQFF

d_gene: NA
v_gene: TRBV20-1
abundance: few
j_gene: TRBJ2-5
CDR3nt: TGCAGTGCATGGGGATCGGGGGAGACCCAGTACTTC
CDR3aa: CSAWGSGETQYF

d_gene: NA
v_gene: TRBV6-1
abundance: few
j_gene: TRBJ1-2
CDR3nt: TGTGCCAACTCTCTGGACTCTAACTATGGCTACACCTTC
CDR3aa: CANSLDSNYGYTF

d_gene: TRBD2
v_gene: TRBV7-3
abundance: few
j_gene: TRBJ2-3
CDR3nt: TGTGCCAGCAGCCCGGGACTAGCGGGAGGGTGGACTACAGATACGCAGTATTTT
CDR3aa: CASSPGLAGGWTTDTQYF

d_gene: TRBD1
v_gene: TRBV5-1
abundance: few
j_gene: TRBJ2-7
CDR3nt: TGCGCCAGCAGCTTAAGGGACAGATCCGAGCAGTACTTC
CDR3aa: CASSLRDRSEQYF

d_gene: NA
v_gene: TRBV12-3/TRBV12-4
abundance: many
j_gene: TRBJ1-4
CDR3nt: TGTGCCAGCATCCGGACCCTGGGGGAAAAACTGTTTTTT
CDR3aa: CASIRTLGEKLFF

d_gene: NA
v_gene: TRBV27
abundance: few
j_gene: TRBJ1-5
CDR3nt: TGTGCCAGCAGTTTATTCAGGGAGAGTAATCAGCCCCAGCATTTT
CDR3aa: CASSLFRESNQPQHF

d_gene: NA
v_gene: TRBV3-1
abundance: few
j_gene: TRBJ2-7
CDR3nt: TGTGCCAGCAGCCAAGATGTCAGGGTACACGAGCAGTACTTC
CDR3aa: CASSQDVRVHEQYF